The source of this T cell receptor (beta chain) is a study of blood T cell repertoires in COVID-19. Method: immunoSEQ multiplex PCR; TCRdb's copy keeps in-frame clones and lacks some. Found here are about 250,000 clones, around 88% of them singletons; the top ten hold roughly 5.7%. The germline V gene encodes CDR1 MGHRA and CDR2 YSYEKL. Trimming took 4 bases from V and 4 from J; bases not matched to a gene: 6. This CDR3 is 15 amino acids long. The sequence derives from an elderly man with acute or convalescent COVID-19. The chain is built from TRBV4-1 and TRBJ1-4, with 7 bases matching TRBD1. Sequenced material: peripheral blood. The CDR3 loop is CASSPGTAVNEKLFF. The CDR3 DNA is TGCGCCAGCAGCCCGGGGACAGCCGTTAATGAAAAACTGTTTTTT.